These 26 T cell receptor beta chains came from one sample sequenced in a study of technical replicates of blood from a handful of donors (TCRdb year 2017). Libraries were built with the immunoSEQ multiplex PCR assay. TCRdb limited this immuneACCESS table to in-frame rearrangements with V and J called. A share of clones is missing; checked studies link under half to unresolved V genes, and the rest is unexplained. Present in this sample are roughly 79,000 clones, 91% of which were seen just once. 0.37% of the sample rests with the top ten. Sequenced input: T cells isolated from PBMCs. These receptors were obtained from a human donor in good health. Some clones in this sample may be carry-over from other donors' samples.

This clone was counted only a few times. This chain connects TRBV19 to TRBJ2-3; tentative D call: TRBD1 (6 bases). V lost 10 bases and J 3 bases, leaving 17 bases between the germline ends. Germline V gives CDR1 LNHDA, CDR2 SQIVND (reference sequence). The CDR3 extends over 14 amino acids. This CDR3 is CATPYRALTDTQYF. The CDR3 coding sequence is TGTGCCACCCCGTACAGGGCTTTAACAGATACGCAGTATTTT. Supplemented by reference TRBV19 and TRBJ2-3, the full variable domain reads DGGITQSPKYLFRKEGQNVTLSCEQNLNHDAMYWYRQDPGQGLRLIYYSQIVNDFQKGDIAEGYSVSREKKESFPLTVTSAQKNPTAFYLCATPYRALTDTQYFGPGTRLTVL.

V is TRBV11-2 and J is TRBJ2-5; unclear D gene. Germline CDR1 is SGHAT and CDR2 is FQNNGV. Trimming took off 2 bases at V and 3 bases at J, with 10 bases between the two ends. The CDR3 is 14 residues long. The CDR3 nucleotides are TGTGCCAGCAGCTTACTCGCGAGAGAAGAGACCCAGTACTTC. Amino acids: CASSLLAREETQYF.

The V and J genes are TRBV4-1 and TRBJ2-6; maybe TRBD1 (5 bases). This CDR3 has 15 amino acids. The V and J ends lost 4 bases and 1 base respectively, with 8 bases between them. Per the germline V gene, CDR1 is MGHRA and CDR2 is YSYEKL. The CDR3: CASSRTLSGANVLTF. The CDR3 DNA is TGCGCCAGCAGCCGGACATTGTCTGGGGCCAACGTCCTGACTTTC.

V usage is TRBV7-8 and J usage is TRBJ2-1; TRBD2 agrees at 8 bases. The CDR3 contains 18 residues. In germline, CDR1 is SGHVS, CDR2 FQNEAQ. The trim removed 2 bases at V and 8 bases at J, leaving 17 bases unmatched. The CDR3 bases are TGTGCCAGCAGCTTAAATCCGATGCCGGGGGGGCCTAAGGATGAGCAGTTCTTC. Its translation: CASSLNPMPGGPKDEQFF.

The gene calls are TRBV7-3 and TRBJ2-1, with 8 bases that match TRBD1. The CDR3 is 15 residues long. J gave up 5 bases and V 3 bases, and 6 bases lay outside the gene matches. CDR1 and CDR2 from the germline V gene are SGHTA and FQGTGA. The CDR3 loop reads CASSFSGTGNNEQFF. In nucleotides, the CDR3 is TGTGCCAGCAGCTTTTCCGGGACAGGAAACAATGAGCAGTTCTTC.

The V and J genes are TRBV30 and TRBJ1-5; TRBD1 aligns across 8 bases. Germline V CDR1 and CDR2: GTSNPN, SVGIG (reference sequence). CDR3 size: 13 residues. Trimming took 4 bases from V and 6 from J; bases not matched to a gene: 5. As DNA, the CDR3 is TGTGCCTGGACCGGACAGGGTGGTCAGCCCCAGCATTTT. Amino acids: CAWTGQGGQPQHF.

The V call is TRBV6-5, the J call TRBJ2-3; 12 bases match TRBD2. Germline trimming cut 8 bases from V and 6 bases from J; bases unmatched to any gene: 9. The CDR3 is made up of 15 amino acids. CDR1 MNHEY and CDR2 SVGAGI come from the germline V gene. The CDR3 nucleotides are TGTGCCAGCTCGTCTAGCGGGAGGGCCTCGGATACGCAGTATTTT. Protein product: CASSSSGRASDTQYF.

J is TRBJ1-1 and V is TRBV12-5; D perhaps matches TRBD1 (5 bases). Germline V lookup: CDR1 LGHNT, CDR2 FRNRAP. The CDR3 sequence is 15 residues long. The V gene lost 0 bases and the J gene lost 1 base, with 9 bases spanning the gap. CDR3: CASGLVAGGNTEAFF. The CDR3 bases are TGTGCTAGTGGTTTGGTAGCCGGGGGGAACACTGAAGCTTTCTTT.

This chain connects TRBV27 to TRBJ2-5; TRBD2 agrees at 8 bases. J was trimmed by 5 bases and V by 7 bases; bases with no gene match: 0. The CDR3 is 11 residues long. CDR1 and CDR2 from the germline V gene are MNHEY and SMNVEV (reference sequence). CDR3 bases: TGTGCCAGCACGGGGGGGGAGACCCAGTACTTC. Protein: CASTGGETQYF.

This clone was observed a few times. The V gene is TRBV6-4, the J gene TRBJ1-5; D is unresolved. The CDR3 is made up of 13 amino acids. Germline CDR1 reads MRHNA; CDR2 reads SNTAGT. With 0 bases removed from V and 4 bases from J, the gap between germline ends came to 4 bases. The chain's CDR3 is CASSDSSNQPQHF. The CDR3 coding sequence is TGTGCCAGCAGTGACTCCAGTAATCAGCCCCAGCATTTT.

This sequence joins TRBV4-1 and TRBJ1-5; 7 bases match TRBD1. From germline, CDR1 is MGHRA and CDR2 YSYEKL. This CDR3 spans 17 amino acids. V lost 0 bases and J lost 6; bases outside the gene matches: 11. The CDR3 protein is CASSQEFSGGWGQPQHF. CDR3 bases: TGCGCCAGCAGCCAAGAATTTTCAGGGGGTTGGGGTCAGCCCCAGCATTTT.

This clone has more than one count but fewer than ten. This rearrangement joins TRBV6-1 to TRBJ2-6; D is uncertain. CDR3 length: 14 amino acids. Trimming pared 6 bases from V and 0 bases from J, leaving 6 bases between. The germline V gene encodes CDR1 MNHNS and CDR2 SASEGT. The CDR3 DNA follows: TGTGCCAGCAGGGAATACTCTGGGGCCAACGTCCTGACTTTC. The encoded protein is CASREYSGANVLTF.

This rearrangement joins TRBV6-5 to TRBJ1-2, with a weak D call TRBD1 (6 bases). The CDR3 is 14 amino acids. CDR1 is MNHEY, CDR2 SVGAGI, per germline. V was clipped by 5 bases and J by 8 bases, with 18 bases between them. The CDR3 protein is CASSETQGLRGYTF. DNA for the CDR3: TGTGCCAGCAGTGAAACACAGGGTCTAAGGGGCTACACCTTC.

The V and J genes are TRBV5-6 and TRBJ2-1, with 13 bases fitting TRBD2. V dropped 4 bases and J dropped 8; count of bases not matched to a gene: 6. Germline CDR1 is SGHDT and CDR2 is YYEEEE. The CDR3 runs to 15 residues. The CDR3 reads CASSRLLAGGDEQFF. CDR3 sequence (DNA): TGTGCCAGCAGCCGACTACTAGCGGGGGGGGATGAGCAGTTCTTC.

This clone was observed a handful of times. V gene TRBV18 combines with J gene TRBJ1-1; 9 nucleotides line up with TRBD1. V shed 8 bases and J 3 bases; nucleotides not matched to a gene: 1. CDR3 length: 12 residues. CDR1 and CDR2 from the germline V gene are KGHSH and LQKENI. The CDR3 loop is CASRQGDTEAFF. The CDR3 nucleotides read TGTGCCAGCCGACAGGGGGACACTGAAGCTTTCTTT. Drawing the rest from reference TRBV18 and TRBJ1-1, the complete variable domain is NAGVMQNPRHLVRRRGQEARLRCSPMKGHSHVYWYRQLPEEGLKFMVYLQKENIIDESGMPKERFSAEFPKEGPSILRIQQVVRGDSAAYFCASRQGDTEAFFGQGTRLTVV.

In nucleotides, the CDR3 is TGTGCCATCAGTGATGCAGGTTTCAATCAGCCCCAGCATTTT. Its translation: CAISDAGFNQPQHF. The V and J genes are TRBV10-3 and TRBJ1-5; D gene unclear. This CDR3 is built from 14 residues. V lost 3 bases, J lost 3 bases, and 9 bases lay in between. CDR1 and CDR2 from the germline V gene are ENHRY and SYGVKD.

V is TRBV7-9 and J is TRBJ2-3; TRBD2 matches at 9 bases. The germline gives CDR1 SEHNR, CDR2 FQNEAQ (reference sequence). Trimming at V came to 5 bases and at J to 4 bases, leaving 4 bases not matched to a gene. This CDR3 has 14 amino acids. CDR3: CASSLWTSADTQYF. The CDR3, as DNA: TGTGCCAGCAGCCTATGGACTAGCGCAGATACGCAGTATTTT.

V and J are TRBV11-2 and TRBJ2-1, with TRBD2 identical over 11 bases. The length of the CDR3 is 15 residues. The V gene end was trimmed by 0 bases and the J gene end by 8 bases; junction bases not matched to a gene: 3. In germline, CDR1 is SGHAT, CDR2 FQNNGV. The CDR3 DNA follows: TGTGCCAGCAGCTTAGATAGCGGGAGGGGAGATGAGCAGTTCTTC. Encoded protein: CASSLDSGRGDEQFF.

This clone turned up a few times. The V call is TRBV4-2, the J call TRBJ1-1; D not resolved. The CDR3 sequence is 15 residues long. Germline-derived CDR1 and CDR2 are LGHNA and YNFKEQ. The V gene lost 4 bases and the J gene lost 2 bases, with 14 bases spanning the gap. The CDR3 DNA reads TGTGCCAGCAGCCCAGGACGGGATCTCAACACTGAAGCTTTCTTT. Translation: CASSPGRDLNTEAFF.

The chain is built from TRBV7-9 and TRBJ2-7; TRBD2 matches at 15 bases. Germline V gives CDR1 SEHNR, CDR2 FQNEAQ (reference sequence). The CDR3 length is 15 residues. The trim removed 7 bases at V and 6 bases at J, leaving 7 bases unmatched. For the CDR3, the DNA is TGTGCCAGCACCCGGACTAGCGGGAGGGCCCCCGAGCAGTACTTC. Translation gives CASTRTSGRAPEQYF.

The chain combines TRBV7-6 with TRBJ2-7; maybe TRBD2 (6 bases). The CDR3 runs to 15 residues. The V and J ends lost 5 bases and 7 bases respectively, with 21 bases between them. CDR1 is SGHVS, CDR2 FNYEAQ, per germline. CDR3 region: CASSPTGIGGLEQYF. DNA for the CDR3: TGTGCCAGCAGCCCGACCGGGATCGGCGGACTAGAGCAGTACTTC.

The chain carries TRBV5-1 and TRBJ2-3, with D perhaps matching TRBD2 (6 bases). The germline CDR1 and CDR2 sequences are SGHRS and YFSETQ. V lost 4 bases and J 2 bases, leaving 17 bases between the germline ends. CDR3 length equals 16 residues. CDR3 in amino acids: CASSHSSVSDTDTQYF. The DNA of the CDR3 is TGCGCCAGCAGCCACTCTAGCGTTTCCGACACAGATACGCAGTATTTT.

This clone was detected a few times. The chain recombines TRBV5-1 with TRBJ1-4; weak D call: TRBD1 (6 bases). The CDR3 runs 14 residues. Germline V gene sequence: CDR1 SGHRS, CDR2 YFSETQ. The V end lost 1 base, the J end lost 5 bases, and 9 bases lay between the germline ends. The CDR3 protein is CASSLRTENEKLFF. In DNA form, the CDR3 reads TGCGCCAGCAGCTTGAGGACAGAGAATGAAAAACTGTTTTTT.

The chain links TRBV19 to TRBJ1-2; TRBD1 matches 7 bases. V was pared by 1 base and J by 6 bases, with 5 bases of the junction left unmatched. Germline CDR1 reads LNHDA; CDR2 reads SQIVND (reference sequence). This CDR3 has 14 residues. The CDR3 coding sequence is TGTGCCAGTAGTATAGCCAATCAGGGGGATGGCTACACCTTC. Residues: CASSIANQGDGYTF.

V usage is TRBV30 and J usage is TRBJ1-5; D not certain. CDR1 is GTSNPN and CDR2 is SVGIG in the germline V gene (reference sequence). The CDR3 totals 13 residues. Trimming took 1 base from V and 3 from J, leaving 7 bases between them. DNA of the CDR3: TGTGCCTGGAGTGGGCTGATCAATCAGCCCCAGCATTTT. This translates into CAWSGLINQPQHF.

The V call is TRBV9, the J call TRBJ2-1, with a possible D match to TRBD1 (7 bases). CDR1 and CDR2 (germline): SGDLS, YYNGEE. Trimming took off 0 bases at V and 4 bases at J, with 17 bases between the two ends. The CDR3 is 17 amino acids. Here the CDR3 DNA reads TGTGCCAGCAGCGTAGGGGGGAGGCAGGGGGATTACAATGAGCAGTTCTTC. Translated: CASSVGGRQGDYNEQFF.